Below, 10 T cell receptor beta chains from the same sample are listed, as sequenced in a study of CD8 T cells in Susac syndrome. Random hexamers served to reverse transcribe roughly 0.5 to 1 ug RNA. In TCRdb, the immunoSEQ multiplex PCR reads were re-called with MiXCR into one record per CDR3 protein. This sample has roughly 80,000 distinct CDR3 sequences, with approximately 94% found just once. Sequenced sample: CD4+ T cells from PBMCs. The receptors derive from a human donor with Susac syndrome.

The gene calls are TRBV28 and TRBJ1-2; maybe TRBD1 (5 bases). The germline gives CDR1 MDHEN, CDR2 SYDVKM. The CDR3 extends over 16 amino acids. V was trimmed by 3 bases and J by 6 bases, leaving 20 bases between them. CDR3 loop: CASSFTAAAIGDGYTF. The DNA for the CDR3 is TGTGCCAGCAGTTTTACGGCGGCAGCGATAGGGGATGGCTACACCTTC.

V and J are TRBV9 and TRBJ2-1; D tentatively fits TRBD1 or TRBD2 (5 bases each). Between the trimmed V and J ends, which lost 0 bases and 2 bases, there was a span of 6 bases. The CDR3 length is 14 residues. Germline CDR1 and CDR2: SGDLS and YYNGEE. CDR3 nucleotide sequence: TGTGCCAGCAGCGTAGGGGGACCCTACAATGAGCAGTTCTTC. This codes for CASSVGGPYNEQFF.

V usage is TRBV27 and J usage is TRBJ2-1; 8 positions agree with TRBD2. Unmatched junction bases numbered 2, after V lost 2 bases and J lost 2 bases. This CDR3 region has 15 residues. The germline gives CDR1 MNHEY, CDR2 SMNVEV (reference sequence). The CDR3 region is CASSLVGGAYNEQFF. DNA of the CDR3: TGTGCCAGCAGTTTAGTCGGGGGGGCCTACAATGAGCAGTTCTTC.

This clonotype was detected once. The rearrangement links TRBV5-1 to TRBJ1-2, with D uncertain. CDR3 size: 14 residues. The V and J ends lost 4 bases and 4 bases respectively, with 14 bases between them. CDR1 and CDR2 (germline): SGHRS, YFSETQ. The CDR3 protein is CASSPPEGSYGYTF. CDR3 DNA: TGCGCCAGCAGCCCCCCGGAAGGAAGCTATGGCTACACCTTC.

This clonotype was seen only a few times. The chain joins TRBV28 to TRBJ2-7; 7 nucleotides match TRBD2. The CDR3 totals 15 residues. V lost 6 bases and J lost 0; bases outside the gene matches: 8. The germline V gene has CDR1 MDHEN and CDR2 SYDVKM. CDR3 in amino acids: CASSPAGTNSYEQYF. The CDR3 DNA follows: TGTGCCAGCAGCCCTGCAGGGACTAACTCCTACGAGCAGTACTTC.

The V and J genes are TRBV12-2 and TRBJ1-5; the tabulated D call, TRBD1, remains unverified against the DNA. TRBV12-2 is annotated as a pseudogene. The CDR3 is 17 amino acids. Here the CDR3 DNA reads TGTGCAAGTCGCCCCGTCGGGGCGCGATTGGGCAATCAGCCCCAGCATTTT. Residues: CASRPVGARLGNQPQHF.

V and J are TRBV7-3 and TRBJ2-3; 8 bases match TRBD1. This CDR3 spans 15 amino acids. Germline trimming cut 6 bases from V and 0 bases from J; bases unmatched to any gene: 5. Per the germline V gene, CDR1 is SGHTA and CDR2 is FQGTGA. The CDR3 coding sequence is TGTGCCAGCAGATTGACAGGGGTTAGCACAGATACGCAGTATTTT. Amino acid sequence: CASRLTGVSTDTQYF.

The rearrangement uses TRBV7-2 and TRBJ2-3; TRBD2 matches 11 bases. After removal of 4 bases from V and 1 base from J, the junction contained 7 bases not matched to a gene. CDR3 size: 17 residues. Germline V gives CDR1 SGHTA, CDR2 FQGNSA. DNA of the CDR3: TGTGCCAGCAGCTACGCACTAGCGGGAGCCGGCACAGATACGCAGTATTTT. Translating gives CASSYALAGAGTDTQYF.

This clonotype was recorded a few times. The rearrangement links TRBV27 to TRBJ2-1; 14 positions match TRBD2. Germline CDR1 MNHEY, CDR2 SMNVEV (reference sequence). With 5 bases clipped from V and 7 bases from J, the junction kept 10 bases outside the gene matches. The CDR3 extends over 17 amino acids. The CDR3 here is CASSVPTSGRVRNEQFF. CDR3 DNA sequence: TGTGCCAGCAGTGTACCGACTAGCGGGAGGGTCAGGAATGAGCAGTTCTTC.

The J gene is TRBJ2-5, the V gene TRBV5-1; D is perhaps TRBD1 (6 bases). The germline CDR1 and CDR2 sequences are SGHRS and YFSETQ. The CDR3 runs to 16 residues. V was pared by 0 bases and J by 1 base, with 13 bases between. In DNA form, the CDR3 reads TGCGCCAGCAGCTTGGCAGTCAGGGGAACCCAAGAGACCCAGTACTTC. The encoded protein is CASSLAVRGTQETQYF.